Each of the 24 T cell receptor beta chains below was sequenced from the same sample in a study of early T cells in non-severe SARS-CoV-2 infection. TCRdb called the 5' RACE reads again in MiXCR, with one record for every CDR3 protein. Of about 34,000 distinct CDR3 sequences in the sample, roughly 5.8% were seen once. The sequenced sample was whole blood. These receptors came from an adult who was a healthcare worker with PCR-confirmed SARS-CoV-2 infection or an uninfected control (not recorded which).

This clonotype showed up many times. The chain couples TRBV7-6 to TRBJ2-1; a weak D match, TRBD2 (6 bases). V lost 3 bases to trimming and J lost 7 bases, with 13 bases between them. In germline, CDR1 is SGHVS, CDR2 FNYEAQ. This CDR3 spans 14 amino acids. Here the CDR3 reads CASSFSGGGNEQFF. CDR3 bases: TGTGCCAGCAGCTTTAGCGGAGGAGGGAATGAGCAGTTCTTC.

This clonotype came up many times. This chain joins TRBV5-1 and TRBJ2-7; 7 bases align to TRBD1. Per the germline V gene, CDR1 is SGHRS and CDR2 is YFSETQ. The CDR3 has 14 residues. V lost 2 bases, J lost 2 bases, and 4 bases stayed unmatched. The CDR3 here is CASSFDRDTYEQYF. The DNA of the CDR3 is TGCGCCAGCAGCTTTGACAGGGATACCTACGAGCAGTACTTC.

Many counts were recorded for this clonotype. This chain joins TRBV12-3 or TRBV12-4 and TRBJ2-1; TRBD2 is a possible D gene (6 bases). This CDR3 contains 16 residues. The V gene lost 6 bases and the J gene lost 8 bases, with 23 bases spanning the gap. The CDR3 coding sequence is TGTGCCAGCAGGCGGGGATTATGGGGTTATTTCGATGAGCAGTTCTTC. Its translation is CASRRGLWGYFDEQFF.

This clonotype was counted ten times or more. The chain is built from TRBV5-6 and TRBJ2-5; 8 nucleotides align to TRBD1. Looked up from germline, CDR1 is SGHDT and CDR2 is YYEEEE. Unmatched junction bases numbered 9, after V lost 4 bases and J lost 4 bases. The CDR3 consists of 15 residues. Written as DNA, the CDR3 is TGTGCCAGCAGCAAACCGACAGGGGAGATAGAGACCCAGTACTTC. Translated: CASSKPTGEIETQYF. Variable domain in full (rest from reference TRBV5-6 and TRBJ2-5): DAGVTQSPTHLIKTRGQQVTLRCSPKSGHDTVSWYQQALGQGPQFIFQYYEEEERQRGNFPDRFSGHQFPNYSSELNVNALLLGDSALYLCASSKPTGEIETQYFGPGTRLLVL.

This clonotype was observed many times. The rearrangement joins TRBV20-1 to TRBJ2-4; D gene ambiguous. The CDR3 is made up of 14 amino acids. In germline, CDR1 is DFQATT, CDR2 SNEGSKA (reference sequence). Trimming took 3 bases from V and 0 from J, leaving 9 bases between them. DNA for the CDR3: TGCAGTGCTAGGGACGAGTTAGCCAAAAACATTCAGTACTTC. It encodes CSARDELAKNIQYF.

This clonotype was picked up a small number of times. The V gene is TRBV7-9, the J gene TRBJ2-7, with a tentative D call TRBD2 (5 bases). Trimming removed 5 bases at V and 3 bases at J, with 5 bases between. In germline, CDR1 is SEHNR, CDR2 FQNEAQ (reference sequence). This CDR3 comprises 11 residues. CDR3 sequence reads: CASSRGYEQYF. For the CDR3, the DNA is TGTGCCAGCAGCCGGGGCTACGAGCAGTACTTC.

This clonotype was counted ten times or more. V usage is TRBV18 and J usage is TRBJ1-1, with 8 bases lining up with TRBD1. The CDR3 runs to 14 residues. Losses at the gene ends were 3 bases for V and 8 bases for J; bases not matched to a gene: 8. Germline CDR1 reads KGHSH; CDR2 reads LQKENI. The CDR3 coding sequence is TGTGCCAGCTCACCGCAGGGGGCAGAATCCGAAGCTTTCTTT. Its protein product is CASSPQGAESEAFF.

This clonotype has a count of ten or more. The chain couples TRBV10-3 to TRBJ2-7, with 10 positions matching TRBD2. This CDR3 is built from 14 residues. Germline trimming cut 5 bases from V and 2 bases from J; bases unmatched to any gene: 3. Germline CDR1 is ENHRY and CDR2 is SYGVKD. CDR3 sequence reads: CAISLAGGPYEQYF. CDR3 DNA sequence: TGTGCCATCAGTTTAGCGGGAGGCCCCTACGAGCAGTACTTC.

The CDR3 protein is CASSQTGGGGNQPQHF. In DNA form, the CDR3 reads TGTGCCAGCTCACAAACAGGAGGCGGGGGCAATCAGCCCCAGCATTTT. The rearrangement links TRBV18 to TRBJ1-5; TRBD1 might be the D (5 bases). V lost 4 bases, J lost 2 bases, and 15 bases lay in between. In germline, CDR1 is KGHSH, CDR2 LQKENI. There are 16 residues in the CDR3.

In its sample, this clonotype was seen many times. V usage is TRBV20-1 and J usage is TRBJ2-7, with D perhaps given as TRBD1 or TRBD2 (5 bases each). The CDR3 is 13 residues long. Germline CDR1 and CDR2: DFQATT and SNEGSKA (reference sequence). V was clipped by 5 bases and J by 6 bases, with 17 bases between them. CDR3 residues: CSAPLGPSSEQYF. The CDR3 DNA follows: TGCAGTGCTCCACTGGGACCTTCCAGCGAGCAGTACTTC.

This chain connects TRBV7-9 to TRBJ2-5; no clear D. The CDR3 runs to 12 residues. The V and J ends lost 3 bases and 3 bases respectively, with 5 bases between them. The germline V gene has CDR1 SEHNR and CDR2 FQNEAQ (reference sequence). The CDR3 region is CASSFPKETQYF. DNA for the CDR3: TGTGCCAGCAGCTTTCCAAAAGAGACCCAGTACTTC.

This clonotype appeared many times. J is TRBJ2-1 and V is TRBV12-3 or TRBV12-4; the match to TRBD2 covers 7 bases. V lost 7 bases and J lost 5; bases outside the gene matches: 8. There are 14 residues in the CDR3. The CDR3 spells CASTASGRNNEQFF. CDR3 nucleotide sequence: TGTGCCAGCACCGCTAGCGGTAGGAACAATGAGCAGTTCTTC.

In this sample, this clonotype turned up many times. Here the CDR3 DNA reads TGTGCCACCCGTAGCTTGGGACTAGCGGGACCCAATGAGCAGTTCTTC. As protein: CATRSLGLAGPNEQFF. The chain couples TRBV19 to TRBJ2-1; 13 bases agree with TRBD2. V shed 10 bases and J 6 bases; nucleotides not matched to a gene: 12. Germline V gives CDR1 LNHDA, CDR2 SQIVND (reference sequence). The CDR3 consists of 16 residues.

The table lists this clonotype with many counts. As DNA, the CDR3 is TGTGCCAGCAGTGAAATTAGGGACAGTGAGCAGTTCTTC. Translated: CASSEIRDSEQFF. V gene TRBV6-1 combines with J gene TRBJ2-1, with TRBD1 identical over 7 bases. Germline CDR1 reads MNHNS; CDR2 reads SASEGT. Losses at the gene ends were 2 bases for V and 9 bases for J; bases not matched to a gene: 4. CDR3 size: 13 residues.

This clonotype was recorded many times. The gene calls are TRBV28 and TRBJ1-5; D is perhaps TRBD1 (5 bases). This CDR3 has 13 amino acids. CDR1 MDHEN and CDR2 SYDVKM come from the germline V gene. The germline V and J ends were trimmed by 6 bases and 3 bases, with 9 bases remaining between them. The CDR3 sequence is CASRQGNNQPQHF. The CDR3 bases are TGTGCCAGCAGGCAGGGTAACAATCAGCCCCAGCATTTT.

This clonotype was observed at least ten times. V and J are TRBV24-1 and TRBJ1-1, with D unclear. The CDR3 covers 11 residues. V lost 4 bases and J lost 8, with 7 bases in between. The V gene's germline CDR1 is KGHDR and CDR2 SFDVKD. The DNA of the CDR3 is TGTGCCACCAGTGACGGTAACGAAGCTTTCTTT. Amino acid sequence: CATSDGNEAFF.

This clonotype was observed once. A read error may be the cause here, since a much bigger clone is one base away. CDR3 coding DNA: TGTGCCAGCAGACAGGGAGAGAACCAGTACTTC. Translation: CASRQGENQYF. The V gene is TRBV7-9, the J gene TRBJ2-5; D is possibly TRBD1 (6 bases). Germline values: CDR1 SEHNR, CDR2 FQNEAQ (reference sequence). The CDR3 runs 11 residues.

This clonotype was counted many times. CDR3 protein: CASSIFQGGLAPGELFF. CDR3 bases: TGTGCCAGTAGTATATTCCAAGGGGGACTAGCCCCCGGGGAGCTGTTTTTT. The V gene is TRBV19, the J gene TRBJ2-2; 9 bases align to TRBD2. Trimming at V came to 2 bases and at J to 6 bases, leaving 10 bases not matched to a gene. Looked up from germline, CDR1 is LNHDA and CDR2 is SQIVND (reference sequence). The CDR3 extends over 17 amino acids.

This clonotype showed up many times. The rearrangement joins TRBV28 to TRBJ2-7; 8 nucleotides line up with TRBD2. The J segment lost 5 bases and the V segment lost 2 bases, leaving 5 bases of the junction unmatched. The CDR3 loop spans 14 amino acids. Germline loops: CDR1 MDHEN, CDR2 SYDVKM. The CDR3 nucleotides read TGTGCCAGCAGTTTAACGGGGGGGTTGGACGAGCAGTACTTC. Its translation is CASSLTGGLDEQYF.

This clonotype has a count of ten or more. The rearrangement joins TRBV6-5 to TRBJ2-3; 14 bases align to TRBD2. This CDR3 is built from 15 residues. Trimming at V came to 7 bases and at J to 14 bases, leaving 14 bases not matched to a gene. Per germline, CDR1 MNHEY and CDR2 SVGAGI. This CDR3 is CASTKGGLAGERLYF. The CDR3, as DNA: TGTGCCAGCACCAAGGGGGGACTAGCGGGAGAAAGGCTGTATTTT.

Details on this clonotype: Here the CDR3 omits its conserved ending phenylalanine or tryptophan, so a read error is the likely source. V gene TRBV7-3 combines with J gene TRBJ2-1; D could derive from TRBD1 or TRBD2 (5 bases each). CDR3 length: 14 amino acids. Trimming cost V 6 bases and J 9 bases, with 18 bases left between them. Germline V CDR1 and CDR2: SGHTA, FQGTGA. The CDR3 protein is CASSSGTGRVEQFI. CDR3 coding DNA: TGTGCCAGCAGTTCAGGGACCGGGCGAGTTGAGCAGTTCATC.

In its sample, this clonotype was seen many times. J is TRBJ2-5 and V is TRBV7-2; no reliable D call. The CDR3 is 15 amino acids. Trimming took off 7 bases at V and 1 base at J, with 16 bases between the two ends. Per the germline V gene, CDR1 is SGHTA and CDR2 is FQGNSA. The CDR3 is CASTPDGRRQETQYF. The CDR3 DNA reads as TGTGCCAGCACACCGGACGGACGCCGCCAAGAGACCCAGTACTTC.

This clonotype was detected ten times or more. V is TRBV20-1 and J is TRBJ1-6; D perhaps matches TRBD1 (5 bases). Between the trimmed V and J ends, which lost 2 bases and 10 bases, there was a span of 21 bases. The CDR3 loop spans 16 amino acids. Germline V gene lookup returns CDR1 DFQATT and CDR2 SNEGSKA (reference sequence). The CDR3 loop reads CSARSLTGRYRSPLHF. The CDR3 region has the DNA TGCAGTGCTAGAAGCTTGACGGGGCGGTATCGGTCACCCCTCCACTTT.

This clonotype came up many times. This chain connects TRBV5-1 to TRBJ2-2; TRBD2 is a possible D gene (6 bases). The CDR3 contains 15 residues. Trimming removed 2 bases from V and 6 bases from J, with 14 bases in between. Per germline, CDR1 SGHRS and CDR2 YFSETQ. The CDR3 DNA reads as TGCGCCAGCAGCTTTAGCGGCCCCCACTCCGGGGAGCTGTTTTTT. Protein product: CASSFSGPHSGELFF.